Each of the 20 T cell receptor beta chains below was sequenced from the same sample in a study of blood T cell repertoires in COVID-19. This table comes from immunoSEQ multiplex PCR, and its TCRdb copy is limited to in-frame clones, with some not included. The table records approximately 210,000 clones, more than 75% of them present only once. The specimen sequenced was peripheral blood. The receptors originated from a middle-aged woman with acute or convalescent COVID-19.

The gene calls are TRBV29-1 and TRBJ1-1, with D possibly being TRBD1 (5 bases). CDR3 length: 14 amino acids. Germline V gives CDR1 SQVTM, CDR2 ANQGSEA. The ends were cut back, 4 bases at V and 4 bases at J, with 16 bases in the middle. The chain's CDR3 is CSVVRGLTSTEAFF. For the CDR3, the DNA is TGCAGCGTTGTAAGGGGCCTCACTTCCACTGAAGCTTTCTTT.

This clone was picked up many times. Other DNA sequences within the sample encode an identical CDR3. The rearrangement links TRBV5-1 to TRBJ2-7; possibly TRBD1 for D (5 bases). Germline lookup yields CDR1 SGHRS and CDR2 YFSETQ. V was clipped by 2 bases and J by 1 base, with 7 bases between them. This CDR3 has 13 amino acids. The CDR3 sequence: CASSLQDSYEQYF. The CDR3 nucleotides read TGCGCCAGCAGCTTACAGGATTCCTACGAGCAGTACTTC. Based on the CDR3 plus reference TRBV5-1 and TRBJ2-7, the full variable domain is KAGVTQTPRYLIKTRGQQVTLSCSPISGHRSVSWYQQTPGQGLQFLFEYFSETQRNKGNFPGRFSGRQFSNSRSEMNVSTLELGDSALYLCASSLQDSYEQYFGPGTRLTVT.

The chain employs TRBV18 and TRBJ2-3, with D perhaps TRBD1 (5 bases). This CDR3 is built from 17 residues. Between the trimmed V and J ends, which lost 3 bases and 3 bases, there was a span of 19 bases. Germline assignment: CDR1 KGHSH and CDR2 LQKENI. CDR3 amino acids: CASSPPDSFFGTDTQYF. For the CDR3, the DNA is TGTGCCAGCTCACCCCCTGACAGTTTCTTTGGGACAGATACGCAGTATTTT.

For the CDR3, the DNA is TGTGCCATCAGTGAACCCAGGGGCCCTTATGGCTACACCTTC. It yields the protein CAISEPRGPYGYTF. The chain joins TRBV10-3 to TRBJ1-2, with D possibly matching TRBD1 (6 bases). The CDR3 has 14 amino acids. Germline CDR1 ENHRY, CDR2 SYGVKD. V lost 3 bases and J 5 bases, leaving 13 bases between the germline ends.

This chain links TRBV6-5 with TRBJ1-6; possible D gene TRBD1, 5 bases. CDR3 length equals 11 residues. The germline gives CDR1 MNHEY, CDR2 SVGAGI. The V end lost 7 bases, the J end lost 8 bases, and 6 bases lay between the germline ends. The CDR3 loop is CASKTDSPLHF. CDR3 nucleotide sequence: TGTGCCAGCAAGACAGATTCACCCCTCCACTTT.

This clone was seen more than once but under ten times. The chain recombines TRBV5-6 with TRBJ2-2, with 8 bases aligning to TRBD1. V dropped 3 bases and J dropped 2; count of bases not matched to a gene: 3. From germline, CDR1 is SGHDT and CDR2 YYEEEE. CDR3 length: 15 residues. DNA for the CDR3: TGTGCCAGCAGCTCGCAGGGGGCCAACACCGGGGAGCTGTTTTTT. It encodes CASSSQGANTGELFF.

The rearrangement links TRBV2 to TRBJ1-6, with a tentative D call TRBD1 (5 bases). In germline, CDR1 is SNHLY, CDR2 FYNNEI. V was trimmed by 4 bases and J by 7 bases, leaving 14 bases between them. The CDR3 has 15 residues. CDR3 sequence reads: CASSVRQPRNSPLHF. The DNA of the CDR3 is TGTGCCAGCAGTGTACGACAGCCCCGAAATTCACCCCTCCACTTT.

The chain links TRBV6-2 or TRBV6-3 to TRBJ2-7; 7 positions agree with TRBD2. The CDR3 has 15 residues. Germline CDR1 MNHEY, CDR2 SVGEGT. V shed 5 bases, J shed 3 bases, and the junction held 10 bases outside the gene matches. The CDR3 sequence: CASSPPWSGNYEQYF. The DNA of the CDR3 is TGTGCCAGCAGTCCCCCGTGGAGCGGGAACTACGAGCAGTACTTC.

The rearrangement joins TRBV7-2 to TRBJ2-7; no clear D. From germline, CDR1 is SGHTA and CDR2 FQGNSA. V shed 2 bases and J shed 2 bases, with 13 bases lying between them. CDR3 length equals 15 residues. CDR3 sequence reads: CASSLLRLSAYEQYF. The CDR3 DNA follows: TGTGCCAGCAGCTTACTGCGGCTATCAGCCTACGAGCAGTACTTC.

This clone was counted once. The V gene is TRBV2, the J gene TRBJ1-4, with no clear D. V gave up 7 bases and J gave up 3 bases, with 12 bases separating them. Germline CDR1 and CDR2: SNHLY and FYNNEI. This CDR3 contains 14 residues. The CDR3 sequence: CASKLSRSNEKLFF. The CDR3 DNA reads TGTGCCAGCAAATTAAGCAGGTCTAATGAAAAACTGTTTTTT.

V and J are TRBV13 and TRBJ2-7; the match to TRBD2 covers 10 bases. Germline CDR1 reads PRHDT; CDR2 reads FYEKMQ (reference sequence). V was pared by 3 bases and J by 7 bases, with 6 bases of the junction left unmatched. This CDR3 is 14 amino acids long. As DNA, the CDR3 is TGTGCCAGCAGCTTGGTCCCGGGACTAGCGGAGCAGTACTTC. Translation: CASSLVPGLAEQYF.

The rearrangement uses TRBV5-5 and TRBJ2-3, with TRBD1 matching over 9 bases. V lost 6 bases and J lost 5; bases outside the gene matches: 7. The germline V gene encodes CDR1 SGHKS and CDR2 YYEKEE (reference sequence). CDR3 length: 14 residues. The CDR3 region has the DNA TGTGCCAGCAACGACAGGGGGATGGGAGATACGCAGTATTTT. It yields the protein CASNDRGMGDTQYF.

The genes are TRBV24-1 and TRBJ2-7; no firm D call. This CDR3 is built from 13 residues. Germline V gene lookup returns CDR1 KGHDR and CDR2 SFDVKD. V was trimmed by 4 bases and J by 2 bases, leaving 8 bases between them. The CDR3 nucleotides read TGTGCCACCAGTGAGGCCAATACCTACGAGCAGTACTTC. The encoded protein is CATSEANTYEQYF.

A few counts support this clone. This rearrangement joins TRBV7-2 to TRBJ1-1; 9 bases align to TRBD1. Trimming removed 5 bases from V and 7 bases from J; junction bases left unmatched: 5. This CDR3 region has 13 residues. The germline gives CDR1 SGHTA, CDR2 FQGNSA. CDR3 bases: TGTGCCAGCAGCCAACAGGGGGCCAGTGAAGCTTTCTTT. Protein sequence: CASSQQGASEAFF.

The chain has TRBV12-5 and TRBJ1-5, with D perhaps matching TRBD1 (6 bases). This CDR3 has 14 amino acids. Trimming took off 6 bases at V and 2 bases at J, with 11 bases between the two ends. Germline assignment: CDR1 LGHNT and CDR2 FRNRAP. The CDR3 DNA is TGTGCTAGTGGGCCGGACAGCGGCAATCAGCCCCAGCATTTT. As protein: CASGPDSGNQPQHF. Using reference TRBV12-5 and TRBJ1-5 for the parts outside the CDR3, the full variable domain is DARVTQTPRHKVTEMGQEVTMRCQPILGHNTVFWYRQTMMQGLELLAYFRNRAPLDDSGMPKDRFSAEMPDATLATLKIQPSEPRDSAVYFCASGPDSGNQPQHFGDGTRLSIL.

This chain joins TRBV18 and TRBJ1-2; 10 positions agree with TRBD1. The J segment lost 0 bases and the V segment lost 4 bases, leaving 5 bases of the junction unmatched. The germline V gene encodes CDR1 KGHSH and CDR2 LQKENI. The CDR3 has 16 residues. The CDR3 coding sequence is TGTGCCAGCTCACAGGACAGGGGGAAATCTAACTATGGCTACACCTTC. It specifies CASSQDRGKSNYGYTF.

V and J are TRBV4-2 and TRBJ1-3; D unclear. This CDR3 has 13 amino acids. Per the germline V gene, CDR1 is LGHNA and CDR2 is YNFKEQ. Trimming pared 2 bases from V and 2 bases from J, leaving 4 bases between. The CDR3 region is CASSQSPGNTIYF. Here the CDR3 DNA reads TGTGCCAGCAGCCAAAGCCCTGGAAACACCATATATTTT.

The gene calls are TRBV11-1 and TRBJ1-5; D gene uncertain. The CDR3 length is 14 residues. Germline CDR1 SGHAT, CDR2 FQDESV (reference sequence). Trimming cost V 6 bases and J 4 bases, with 13 bases left between them. CDR3 DNA: TGTGCCAGCAGTGTCCCGGGAGAAAATCAGCCCCAGCATTTT. It is translated as CASSVPGENQPQHF.

The chain is built from TRBV12-3 or TRBV12-4 and TRBJ1-1, with D possibly being TRBD1 (5 bases). The CDR3 is 12 residues long. V shed 5 bases and J shed 8 bases, with 12 bases lying between them. The CDR3 here is CASSPDSYEAFF. As DNA, the CDR3 is TGTGCCAGCAGTCCCGACAGTTACGAAGCTTTCTTT.

The V and J genes are TRBV6-5 and TRBJ1-5, with 7 bases lining up with TRBD1. The CDR3 covers 15 residues. Germline-derived CDR1 and CDR2 are MNHEY and SVGAGI. V was pared by 5 bases and J by 5 bases, with 9 bases of the junction left unmatched. This CDR3 is CASSRTGVKDQPQHF. The CDR3 region has the DNA TGTGCCAGCAGTCGTACAGGGGTGAAGGATCAGCCCCAGCATTTT.